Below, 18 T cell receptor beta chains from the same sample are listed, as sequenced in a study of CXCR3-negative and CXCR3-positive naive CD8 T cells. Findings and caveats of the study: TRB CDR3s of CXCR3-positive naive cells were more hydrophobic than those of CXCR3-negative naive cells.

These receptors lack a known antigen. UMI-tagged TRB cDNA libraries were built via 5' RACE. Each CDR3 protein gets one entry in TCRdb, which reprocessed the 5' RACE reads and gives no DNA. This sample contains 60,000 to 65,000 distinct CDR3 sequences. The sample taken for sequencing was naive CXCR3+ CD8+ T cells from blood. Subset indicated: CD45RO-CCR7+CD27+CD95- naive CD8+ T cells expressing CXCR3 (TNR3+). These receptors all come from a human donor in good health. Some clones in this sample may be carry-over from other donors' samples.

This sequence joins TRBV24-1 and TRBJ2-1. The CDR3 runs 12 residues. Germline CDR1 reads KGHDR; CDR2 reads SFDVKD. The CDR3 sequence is CATSERHNEQFF.

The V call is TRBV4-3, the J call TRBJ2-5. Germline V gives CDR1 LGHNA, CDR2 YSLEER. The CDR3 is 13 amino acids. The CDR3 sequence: CASSQRDKETQYF.

The CDR3 loop is CSVEDRVGELFF. This chain links TRBV29-1 with TRBJ2-2. Looked up from germline, CDR1 is SQVTM and CDR2 is ANQGSEA. CDR3 length: 12 residues.

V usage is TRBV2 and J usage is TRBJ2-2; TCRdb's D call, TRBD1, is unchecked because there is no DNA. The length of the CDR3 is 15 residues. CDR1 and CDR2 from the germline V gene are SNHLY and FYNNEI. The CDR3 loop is CASSDGRDYTGELFF.

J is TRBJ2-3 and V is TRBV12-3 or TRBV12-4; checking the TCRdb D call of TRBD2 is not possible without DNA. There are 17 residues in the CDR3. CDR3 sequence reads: CASSFAWGGASTDTQYF.

This CDR3 is CASSYSADSYEQYF. V gene TRBV6-5 combines with J gene TRBJ2-7. CDR1 is MNHEY, CDR2 SVGAGI, per germline. The CDR3 extends over 14 amino acids.

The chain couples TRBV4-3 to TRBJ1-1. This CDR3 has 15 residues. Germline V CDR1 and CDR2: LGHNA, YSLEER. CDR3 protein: CASSQDPRPNTEAFF.

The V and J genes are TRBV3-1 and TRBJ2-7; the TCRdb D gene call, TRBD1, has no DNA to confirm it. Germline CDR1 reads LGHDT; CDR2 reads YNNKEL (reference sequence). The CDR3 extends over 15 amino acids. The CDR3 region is CASSQGRDIRYEQYF.

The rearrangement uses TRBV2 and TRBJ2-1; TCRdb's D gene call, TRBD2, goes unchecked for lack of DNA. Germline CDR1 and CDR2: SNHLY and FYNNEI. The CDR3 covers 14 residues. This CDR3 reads CASSGAGGLNEQFF.

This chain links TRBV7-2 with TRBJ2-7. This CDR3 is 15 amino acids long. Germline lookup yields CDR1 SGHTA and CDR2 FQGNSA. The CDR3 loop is CASSLDWQGAYEQYF.

CDR3 sequence: CASSLEGPITDTQYF. The rearrangement uses TRBV28 and TRBJ2-3; TCRdb designates TRBD2, a call that cannot be tested without DNA. The CDR3 is 15 amino acids. Germline lookup yields CDR1 MDHEN and CDR2 SYDVKM.

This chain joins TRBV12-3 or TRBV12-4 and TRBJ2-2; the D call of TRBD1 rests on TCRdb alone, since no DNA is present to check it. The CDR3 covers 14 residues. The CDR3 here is CASSERPGVRELFF.

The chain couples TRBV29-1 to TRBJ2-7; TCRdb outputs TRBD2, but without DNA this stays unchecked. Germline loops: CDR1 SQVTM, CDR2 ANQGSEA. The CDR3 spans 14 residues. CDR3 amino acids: CSVESGVATYEQYF.

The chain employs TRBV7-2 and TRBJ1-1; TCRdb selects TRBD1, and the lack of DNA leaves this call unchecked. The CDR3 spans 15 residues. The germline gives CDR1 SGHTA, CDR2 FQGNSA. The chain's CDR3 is CASSLGAGADTEAFF. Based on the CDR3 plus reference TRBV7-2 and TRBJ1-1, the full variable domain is GAGVSQSPSNKVTEKGKDVELRCDPISGHTALYWYRQSLGQGLEFLIYFQGNSAPDKSGLPSDRFSAERTGGSVSTLTIQRTQQEDSAVYLCASSLGAGADTEAFFGQGTRLTVV.

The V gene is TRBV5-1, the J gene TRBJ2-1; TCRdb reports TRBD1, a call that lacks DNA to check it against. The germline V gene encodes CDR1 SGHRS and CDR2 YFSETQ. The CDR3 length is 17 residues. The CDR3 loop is CASSLGLGTESYNEQFF.

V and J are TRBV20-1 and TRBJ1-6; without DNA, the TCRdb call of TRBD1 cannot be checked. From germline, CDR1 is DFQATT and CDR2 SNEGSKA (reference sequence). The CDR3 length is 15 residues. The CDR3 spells CSAIPRVGAWSPLHF.

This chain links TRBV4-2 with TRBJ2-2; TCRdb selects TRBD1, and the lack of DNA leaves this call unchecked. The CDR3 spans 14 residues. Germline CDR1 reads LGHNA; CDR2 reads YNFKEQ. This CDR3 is CASHRAANTGELFF.

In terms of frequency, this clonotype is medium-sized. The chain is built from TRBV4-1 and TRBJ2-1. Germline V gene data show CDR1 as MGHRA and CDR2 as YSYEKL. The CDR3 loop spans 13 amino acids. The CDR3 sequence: CASSQDPSPEQFF.